This T cell receptor beta chain was recovered during a study of Ad26.COV2.S vaccination and SARS-CoV-2 variants. Specified treatment: some 20 received Ad26.COV2.S at low or high dose, single or two shots; about 5 received placebo; per-sample allocation not given. The study sampled participants on day 63 after the first vaccine or placebo injection. Data came from immunoSEQ multiplex PCR; TCRdb stores just in-frame clones and leaves some out. This table has a few hundred thousand clones, around nine tenths appearing once. This CDR3 has 15 residues. Per the germline V gene, CDR1 is LNHDA and CDR2 is SQIVND (reference sequence). V was trimmed by 5 bases and J by 7 bases, leaving 20 bases between them.

The sample in question was peripheral blood, obtained in a trial of Ad26.COV2.S vaccine versus placebo. The V call is TRBV19, the J call TRBJ1-1; D may be TRBD1 (6 bases). This receptor was identified in a person between 18 and 60 years old who received the Ad26.COV2.S COVID-19 vaccine or a placebo. The CDR3: CASSPPNQGYSEAFF. DNA for the CDR3: TGTGCCAGTAGTCCTCCAAACCAGGGGTATAGTGAAGCTTTCTTT.